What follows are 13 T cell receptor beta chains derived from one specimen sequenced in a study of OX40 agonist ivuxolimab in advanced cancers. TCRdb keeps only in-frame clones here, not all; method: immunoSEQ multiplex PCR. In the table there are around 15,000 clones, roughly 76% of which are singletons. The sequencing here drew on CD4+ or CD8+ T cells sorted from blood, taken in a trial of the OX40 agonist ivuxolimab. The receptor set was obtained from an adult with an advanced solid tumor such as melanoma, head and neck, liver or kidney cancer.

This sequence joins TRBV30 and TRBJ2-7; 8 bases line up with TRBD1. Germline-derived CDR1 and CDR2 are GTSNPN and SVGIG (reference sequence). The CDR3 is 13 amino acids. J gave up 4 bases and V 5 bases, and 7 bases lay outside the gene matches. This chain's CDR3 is CAWQGAGGYEQYF. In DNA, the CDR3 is TGTGCCTGGCAGGGGGCTGGTGGTTACGAGCAGTACTTC.

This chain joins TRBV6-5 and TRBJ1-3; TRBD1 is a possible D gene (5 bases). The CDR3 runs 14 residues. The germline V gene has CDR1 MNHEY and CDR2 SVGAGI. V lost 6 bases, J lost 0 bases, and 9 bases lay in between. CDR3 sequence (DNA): TGTGCCAGCAGCCGCCAGGGCTCTGGAAACACCATATATTTT. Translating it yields CASSRQGSGNTIYF.

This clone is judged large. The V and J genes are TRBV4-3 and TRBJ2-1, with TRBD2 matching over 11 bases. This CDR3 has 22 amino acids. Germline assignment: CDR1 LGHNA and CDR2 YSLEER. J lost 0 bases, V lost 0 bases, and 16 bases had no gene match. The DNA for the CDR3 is TGCGCCAGCAGCCAAGAGTGGTTGGCGTCACTAGCGGGGGAAGGCTCCTACAATGAGCAGTTCTTC. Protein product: CASSQEWLASLAGEGSYNEQFF.

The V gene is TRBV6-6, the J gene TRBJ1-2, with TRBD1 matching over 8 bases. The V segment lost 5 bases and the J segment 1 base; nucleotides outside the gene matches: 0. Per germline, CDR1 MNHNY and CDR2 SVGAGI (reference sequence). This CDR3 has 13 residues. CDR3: CASSDRGNYGYTF. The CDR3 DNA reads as TGTGCCAGCAGTGACAGGGGTAACTATGGCTACACCTTC.

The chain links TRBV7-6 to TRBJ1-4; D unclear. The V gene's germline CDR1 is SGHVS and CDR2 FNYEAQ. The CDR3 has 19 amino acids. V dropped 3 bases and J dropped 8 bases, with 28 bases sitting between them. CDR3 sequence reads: CASSLRMRGATGVGEKLFF. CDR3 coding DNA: TGTGCCAGCAGCTTGCGAATGAGAGGCGCCACTGGGGTAGGGGAAAAACTGTTTTTT.

The CDR3 DNA is TGTGCCAGTAGTATAGGAATTTACAACACTCTGACAGATACGCAGTATTTT. Its protein product is CASSIGIYNTLTDTQYF. This sequence joins TRBV19 and TRBJ2-3; D gene ambiguous. Germline CDR1 reads LNHDA; CDR2 reads SQIVND (reference sequence). The length of the CDR3 is 17 residues. V was cut by 1 base and J by 3 bases, with 17 bases left in between.

The CDR3 loop reads CASSYRGRGETQYF. CDR3 in DNA: TGTGCCAGCAGCTACAGGGGGCGAGGGGAGACCCAGTACTTC. The chain links TRBV7-3 to TRBJ2-5; 9 nucleotides align to TRBD1. The CDR3 runs to 14 residues. Germline CDR1 SGHTA, CDR2 FQGTGA. V lost 4 bases and J lost 5; bases outside the gene matches: 5.

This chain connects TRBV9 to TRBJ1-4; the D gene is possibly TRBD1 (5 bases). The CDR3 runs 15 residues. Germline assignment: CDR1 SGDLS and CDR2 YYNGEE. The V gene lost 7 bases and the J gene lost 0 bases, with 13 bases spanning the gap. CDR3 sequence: CASGRRTSTNEKLFF. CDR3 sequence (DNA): TGTGCCAGCGGCCGTCGGACATCAACTAATGAAAAACTGTTTTTT.

The CDR3 DNA reads as TGTGCCAGCAGCTTAGTGTCCTACAATGAGCAGTTCTTC. Translated: CASSLVSYNEQFF. The gene calls are TRBV5-6 and TRBJ2-1; D unclear. Trimming stripped 2 bases from V and 1 base from J, with 4 bases between. This CDR3 has 13 residues. Germline-derived CDR1 and CDR2 are SGHDT and YYEEEE.

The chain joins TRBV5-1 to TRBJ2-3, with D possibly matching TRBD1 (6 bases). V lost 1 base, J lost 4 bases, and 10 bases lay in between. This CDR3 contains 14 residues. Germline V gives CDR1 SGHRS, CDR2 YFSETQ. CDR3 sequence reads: CASSLRAGADTQYF. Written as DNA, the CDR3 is TGCGCCAGCAGCTTGAGGGCAGGGGCAGATACGCAGTATTTT. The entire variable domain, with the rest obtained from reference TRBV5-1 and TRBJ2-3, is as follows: KAGVTQTPRYLIKTRGQQVTLSCSPISGHRSVSWYQQTPGQGLQFLFEYFSETQRNKGNFPGRFSGRQFSNSRSEMNVSTLELGDSALYLCASSLRAGADTQYFGPGTRLTVL.

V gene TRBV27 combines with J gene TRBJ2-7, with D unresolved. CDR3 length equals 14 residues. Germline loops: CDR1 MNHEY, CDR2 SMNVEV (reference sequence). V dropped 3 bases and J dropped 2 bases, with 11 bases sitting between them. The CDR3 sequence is CASSFGRIAYEQYF. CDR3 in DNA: TGTGCCAGCAGTTTCGGGCGGATTGCCTACGAGCAGTACTTC.

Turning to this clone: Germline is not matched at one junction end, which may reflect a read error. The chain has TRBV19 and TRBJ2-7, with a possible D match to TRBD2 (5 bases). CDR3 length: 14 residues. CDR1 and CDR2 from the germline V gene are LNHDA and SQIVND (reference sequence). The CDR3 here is CASSIKDFSYEQHF. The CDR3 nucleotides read TGTGCCAGTAGTATTAAGGACTTCTCCTACGAGCAGCACTTC.

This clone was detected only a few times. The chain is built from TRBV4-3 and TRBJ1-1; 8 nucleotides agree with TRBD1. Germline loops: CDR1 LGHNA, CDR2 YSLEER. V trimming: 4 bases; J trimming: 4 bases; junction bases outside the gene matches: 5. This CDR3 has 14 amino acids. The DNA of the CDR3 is TGCGCCAGCAGCCGCGGACAGGGAGGCACTGAAGCTTTCTTT. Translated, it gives CASSRGQGGTEAFF.